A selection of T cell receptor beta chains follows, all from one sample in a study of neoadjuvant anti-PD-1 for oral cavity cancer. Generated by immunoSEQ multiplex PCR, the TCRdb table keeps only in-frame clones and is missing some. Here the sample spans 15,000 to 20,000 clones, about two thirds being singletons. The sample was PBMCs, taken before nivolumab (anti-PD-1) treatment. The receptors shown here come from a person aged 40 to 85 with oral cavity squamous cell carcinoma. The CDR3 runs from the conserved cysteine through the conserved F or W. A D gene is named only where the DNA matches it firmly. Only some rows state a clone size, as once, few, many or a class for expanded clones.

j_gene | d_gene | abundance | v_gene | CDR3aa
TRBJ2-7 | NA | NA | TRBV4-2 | CASSQEGGVLNEQYF
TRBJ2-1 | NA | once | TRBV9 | CASSVDLGSSYNEQFF
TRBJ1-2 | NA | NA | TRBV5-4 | CASSSGTHVNYGYTF
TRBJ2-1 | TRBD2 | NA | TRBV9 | CASSVDPGRAEISYNEQFF
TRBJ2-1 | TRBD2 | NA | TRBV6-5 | CASRPTSGHYNEQFF
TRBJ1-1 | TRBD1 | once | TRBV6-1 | CASVQGMNTEAFF
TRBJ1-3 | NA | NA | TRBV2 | CASPDSFGNTIYF
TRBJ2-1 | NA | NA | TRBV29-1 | CSVTGLSSYNEQFF
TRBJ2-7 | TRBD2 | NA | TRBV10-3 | CAISESLAGYSSYEQYF
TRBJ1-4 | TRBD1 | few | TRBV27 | CATLDRVNEKLFF
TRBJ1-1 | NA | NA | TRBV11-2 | CASSSGLPFTEAFF
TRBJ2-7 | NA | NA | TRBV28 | CASSSTRGQRTYEQYF
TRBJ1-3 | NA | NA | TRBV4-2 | CASSLDRFSGNTIYF
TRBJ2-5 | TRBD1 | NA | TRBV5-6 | CASSSDRGLRETQYF
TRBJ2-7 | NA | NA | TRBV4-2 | CASSQEGGTSPFYEQYF
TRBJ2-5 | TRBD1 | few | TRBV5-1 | CASSLGLQGVVETQYF
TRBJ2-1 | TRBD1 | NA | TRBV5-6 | CASRFGTGEYNEQFF
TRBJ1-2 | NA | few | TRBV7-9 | CASSLADGEDYGYTF
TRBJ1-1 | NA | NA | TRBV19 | CATSEGGTLYTEAFF
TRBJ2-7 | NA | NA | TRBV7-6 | CASSLGFRGTQGTYEQYF
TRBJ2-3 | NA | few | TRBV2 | CASSDSARTDTQYF
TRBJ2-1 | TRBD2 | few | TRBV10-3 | CAISVGGGQEEQFF
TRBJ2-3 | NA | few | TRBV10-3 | CAIKGGDTQYF
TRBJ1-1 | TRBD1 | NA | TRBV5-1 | CASSSLGTGAGTEAFF
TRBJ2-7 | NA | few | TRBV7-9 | CASAGEAGAYEQYF
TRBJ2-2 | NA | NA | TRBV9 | CASSPNTGELFF
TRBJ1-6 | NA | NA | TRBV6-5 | CASRRDLALNSPLHF
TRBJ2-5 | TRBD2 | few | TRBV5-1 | CASSLSGGWQETQYF
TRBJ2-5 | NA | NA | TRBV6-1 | CASSTGGQQGTQYF